Listed here are 28 T cell receptor beta chains from one sample, sequenced in a study of T cell responses to AZD1222 COVID-19 vaccine. The protocol was immunoSEQ multiplex PCR, while the TCRdb copy is restricted to in-frame clones and leaves out a portion. The table lists fewer than 150,000 clones, roughly 91% of them singletons. The sample here was peripheral blood, taken 28 days after the second AZD1222 dose. These receptors were collected from an adult who received the AZD1222 COVID-19 vaccine.

This clone was observed a single time. The chain combines TRBV5-6 with TRBJ2-1; maybe TRBD2 (6 bases). Trimming cost V 3 bases and J 6 bases, with 16 bases left between them. CDR3 length: 15 amino acids. Germline V gives CDR1 SGHDT, CDR2 YYEEEE. CDR3 sequence reads: CASSSWGRLGNEQFF. The DNA for the CDR3 is TGTGCCAGCAGCTCCTGGGGGAGGCTCGGCAATGAGCAGTTCTTC.

Only a few counts were recorded for this clone. The V gene is TRBV4-2, the J gene TRBJ1-2; D is unclear. Per germline, CDR1 LGHNA and CDR2 YNFKEQ. This CDR3 has 14 amino acids. V shed 4 bases and J shed 4 bases, with 13 bases lying between them. The CDR3 region has the DNA TGTGCCAGCAGCCTACACTCCGGGAGCTATGGCTACACCTTC. Its translation: CASSLHSGSYGYTF.

The V gene is TRBV5-1, the J gene TRBJ2-7; D not resolved. CDR3 length equals 13 residues. V lost 0 bases, J lost 2 bases, and 6 bases lay in between. Germline V lookup: CDR1 SGHRS, CDR2 YFSETQ. The CDR3 spells CASSLGSTYEQYF. In DNA form, the CDR3 reads TGCGCCAGCAGCTTGGGGAGCACCTACGAGCAGTACTTC.

The V gene is TRBV20-1, the J gene TRBJ2-7, with no clear D. Germline values: CDR1 DFQATT, CDR2 SNEGSKA (reference sequence). The CDR3 is 10 amino acids. V was clipped by 5 bases and J by 7 bases, with 9 bases between them. The chain's CDR3 is CSAGKGEQYF. CDR3 bases: TGCAGTGCTGGAAAAGGGGAGCAGTACTTC.

The genes are TRBV11-3 and TRBJ2-1; 7 bases map to TRBD2. The germline V gene encodes CDR1 SGHNT and CDR2 YENEEA. This CDR3 is built from 16 residues. V lost 5 bases to trimming and J lost 4 bases; unmatched junction nucleotides: 11. CDR3 nucleotides: TGTGCCAGCAGCCGGGGGGAGACTACCGATTACAATGAGCAGTTCTTC. This codes for CASSRGETTDYNEQFF.

The chain couples TRBV4-1 to TRBJ1-4; perhaps TRBD1 as D (5 bases). The germline V and J ends were trimmed by 7 bases and 2 bases, with 20 bases remaining between them. The CDR3 is 17 amino acids. The germline V gene has CDR1 MGHRA and CDR2 YSYEKL. Here the CDR3 reads CASTLRDRRVTNEKLFF. In nucleotides, the CDR3 is TGCGCCAGCACCCTTAGGGACCGGAGGGTGACTAATGAAAAACTGTTTTTT.

The CDR3 here is CASSTPTGLATEAFF. Here the CDR3 DNA reads TGCGCCAGCAGCACCCCCACAGGTTTGGCCACTGAAGCTTTCTTT. The chain uses TRBV5-1 and TRBJ1-1, with D perhaps TRBD1 (5 bases). CDR1 SGHRS and CDR2 YFSETQ come from the germline V gene. This CDR3 has 15 residues. V was shortened by 4 bases and J by 4 bases, with 17 bases between the two germline ends.

This chain uses TRBV7-8 with TRBJ1-2; D is uncertain. This CDR3 comprises 14 residues. In germline, CDR1 is SGHVS, CDR2 FQNEAQ. Trimming took off 4 bases at V and 0 bases at J, with 9 bases between the two ends. The CDR3 nucleotides read TGTGCCAGCAGCTGGACCGCGGCTAACTATGGCTACACCTTC. As protein: CASSWTAANYGYTF.

The CDR3 nucleotides are TGCGCCAGCAGCTCCGGCACGTGGACAGGGGGCTATGGCTACACCTTC. It specifies CASSSGTWTGGYGYTF. The chain carries TRBV5-1 and TRBJ1-2, with 10 bases fitting TRBD1. The CDR3 has 16 amino acids. J lost 4 bases, V lost 3 bases, and 9 bases had no gene match. Germline-derived CDR1 and CDR2 are SGHRS and YFSETQ.

The J gene is TRBJ1-1, the V gene TRBV19, with D possibly being TRBD1 (6 bases). This CDR3 spans 15 amino acids. Germline CDR1 and CDR2: LNHDA and SQIVND (reference sequence). With 3 bases removed from V and 5 bases from J, the gap between germline ends came to 16 bases. CDR3 residues: CASSITGWGVTEAFF. The DNA for the CDR3 is TGTGCCAGTAGTATCACAGGGTGGGGGGTGACTGAAGCTTTCTTT.

The chain uses TRBV7-2 and TRBJ1-6; unclear D gene. Trimming shortened V by 6 bases and J by 7 bases, and 10 bases separated the two germline ends. From germline, CDR1 is SGHTA and CDR2 FQGNSA. The CDR3 contains 13 residues. CDR3 bases: TGTGCCAGCAGGGCTAGAGTCAATTCACCCCTCCACTTT. This translates into CASRARVNSPLHF.

The rearrangement links TRBV7-8 to TRBJ1-2, with D tentatively TRBD1 (6 bases). The CDR3 consists of 13 residues. V lost 6 bases and J 4 bases, leaving 12 bases between the germline ends. Germline assignment: CDR1 SGHVS and CDR2 FQNEAQ. The CDR3 DNA follows: TGTGCCAGCAGTTCAGGGGTCTCCTATGGCTACACCTTC. Amino acids: CASSSGVSYGYTF. The full variable domain, completed using reference TRBV7-8 and TRBJ1-2, is GAGVSQSPRYKVAKRGQDVALRCDPISGHVSLFWYQQALGQGPEFLTYFQNEAQLDKSGLPSDRFFAERPEGSVSTLKIQRTQQEDSAVYLCASSSGVSYGYTFGSGTRLTVV.

The chain carries TRBV28 and TRBJ1-6; 8 nucleotides agree with TRBD1. The CDR3 is 13 residues long. The ends lost 4 bases at V and 13 bases at J; junction bases unmatched: 6. Germline lookup yields CDR1 MDHEN and CDR2 SYDVKM. The CDR3 DNA is TGTGCCAGCAGTTCAGGGGGCCGGATGCCCCTCCACTTT. Amino acid sequence: CASSSGGRMPLHF.

This chain connects TRBV9 to TRBJ1-1; D gene unclear. The CDR3 sequence is 15 residues long. V was trimmed by 0 bases and J by 4 bases, leaving 13 bases between them. CDR1 and CDR2 (germline): SGDLS, YYNGEE. CDR3: CASSVDGTGSTEAFF. The CDR3 bases are TGTGCCAGCAGCGTAGACGGCACGGGTAGCACTGAAGCTTTCTTT.

V and J are TRBV11-3 and TRBJ2-3; TRBD2 might be the D (5 bases). This CDR3 is built from 13 residues. With 5 bases removed from V and 1 base from J, the gap between germline ends came to 7 bases. Per the germline V gene, CDR1 is SGHNT and CDR2 is YENEEA. The CDR3 region is CASSPGGTDTQYF. CDR3 DNA sequence: TGTGCCAGCAGCCCCGGGGGCACAGATACGCAGTATTTT.

V and J are TRBV3-1 (or the pseudogene TRBV3-2) and TRBJ2-7; D uncertain. This CDR3 spans 12 amino acids. With 3 bases removed from V and 3 bases from J, the gap between germline ends came to 6 bases. CDR1 is LGHDT, CDR2 YNNKEL, per germline (reference sequence). The CDR3, as DNA: TGTGCCAGCAGCCAGGGTGGCTACGAGCAGTACTTC. Amino acid sequence: CASSQGGYEQYF.

This clone occurred a few times. The J gene is TRBJ1-2, the V gene TRBV4-1; D not resolved. This CDR3 has 16 amino acids. Trimming removed 1 base from V and 4 bases from J, with 16 bases in between. CDR1 is MGHRA and CDR2 is YSYEKL in the germline V gene. The CDR3 loop is CASSQGPGGVGYGYTF. CDR3 DNA: TGCGCCAGCAGCCAAGGGCCGGGTGGAGTAGGCTATGGCTACACCTTC.

This chain connects TRBV2 to TRBJ1-2; TRBD1 might be the D (6 bases). This CDR3 region has 14 residues. Trimming pared 0 bases from V and 7 bases from J, leaving 12 bases between. The germline V gene has CDR1 SNHLY and CDR2 FYNNEI. The CDR3 DNA reads TGTGCCAGCAGTGAAGCGCTGACAGGCCGTGGCTACACCTTC. Its protein is CASSEALTGRGYTF.

V is TRBV4-3 and J is TRBJ2-3; a weak D match, TRBD2 (5 bases). Germline CDR1 is LGHNA and CDR2 is YSLEER. The CDR3 is 17 residues long. Trimming left V 4 bases short and J 2 bases short, with 19 bases between. The DNA of the CDR3 is TGCGCCAGCAGCCCCGAAGGCGGGCTAGGCTACACAGATACGCAGTATTTT. It is translated as CASSPEGGLGYTDTQYF.

The DNA of the CDR3 is TGTGCCAGCAGCTTGGAGAGGGAGAGTTCACCCCTCCACTTT. It yields the protein CASSLERESSPLHF. The chain employs TRBV5-4 and TRBJ1-6; unclear D gene. CDR1 is SGHNT and CDR2 is YYREEE in the germline V gene (reference sequence). This CDR3 has 14 amino acids. V shed 0 bases and J shed 9 bases, with 10 bases lying between them.

The chain joins TRBV30 to TRBJ2-1; 14 nucleotides line up with TRBD2. CDR1 and CDR2 (germline): GTSNPN, SVGIG (reference sequence). The CDR3 sequence is 15 residues long. V lost 5 bases, J lost 8 bases, and 8 bases stayed unmatched. CDR3 loop: CAWSAGLAGVYEQFF. In DNA, the CDR3 is TGTGCCTGGTCGGCGGGACTAGCGGGAGTATATGAGCAGTTCTTC. The variable domain in full, with the rest retrieved from reference TRBV30 and TRBJ2-1, is SQTIHQWPATLVQPVGSPLSLECTVEGTSNPNLYWYRQAAGRGLQLLFYSVGIGQISSEVPQNLSASRPQDRQFILSSKKLLLSDSGFYLCAWSAGLAGVYEQFFGPGTRLTVL.

The gene calls are TRBV2 and TRBJ2-7; 10 positions agree with TRBD2. The CDR3 spans 13 residues. With 8 bases clipped from V and 12 bases from J, the junction kept 13 bases outside the gene matches. The germline gives CDR1 SNHLY, CDR2 FYNNEI. The CDR3 nucleotides read TGTGCCAGCCTTCGGACTAGCGGAGAACTGGCGTACTTC. Protein: CASLRTSGELAYF.

The chain is built from TRBV14 and TRBJ2-5; 7 nucleotides line up with TRBD1. This CDR3 comprises 15 residues. Germline CDR1 SGHDN, CDR2 FVKESK. The junction had 2 bases not matched to a gene; V was cut back by 0 bases and J by 1 base. CDR3: CASSQEGQLQETQYF. As DNA, the CDR3 is TGTGCCAGCAGCCAAGAGGGACAGCTCCAAGAGACCCAGTACTTC.

This clone was recorded once. The gene calls are TRBV7-9 and TRBJ1-1, with D uncertain. The CDR3 spans 13 residues. V lost 6 bases and J 8 bases, leaving 16 bases between the germline ends. Per germline, CDR1 SEHNR and CDR2 FQNEAQ (reference sequence). This chain's CDR3 is CASSTVVTGEAFF. The CDR3 DNA reads as TGTGCCAGCAGTACCGTCGTGACTGGGGAAGCTTTCTTT.

The gene calls are TRBV19 and TRBJ2-7, with D maybe TRBD2 (6 bases). Between the trimmed V and J ends, which lost 5 bases and 5 bases, there was a span of 10 bases. From germline, CDR1 is LNHDA and CDR2 SQIVND (reference sequence). This CDR3 has 12 residues. The CDR3, as DNA: TGTGCCAGTAGTCCCCCGGGAGACGAGCAGTACTTC. Amino acids: CASSPPGDEQYF.

This chain links TRBV11-2 with TRBJ1-1; D gene ambiguous. V lost 0 bases to trimming and J lost 11 bases, with 16 bases between them. The CDR3 runs 14 residues. The germline V gene has CDR1 SGHAT and CDR2 FQNNGV. The CDR3 DNA is TGTGCCAGCAGCTTAGATCGCCCACGTGTGGGGGCTTTCTTT. Residues: CASSLDRPRVGAFF.

In this sample, this clone turned up once. The chain links TRBV28 to TRBJ2-6; weak D call: TRBD1 (6 bases). The V gene's germline CDR1 is MDHEN and CDR2 SYDVKM. The CDR3 extends over 13 amino acids. The chain's CDR3 is CASGDSGANVLTF. CDR3 in DNA: TGTGCTTCAGGGGACTCTGGGGCCAACGTCCTGACTTTC.

This chain joins TRBV2 and TRBJ2-2; D is ambiguous. The V gene lost 5 bases and the J gene lost 6 bases, with 10 bases spanning the gap. The CDR3 contains 13 residues. CDR1 and CDR2 (germline): SNHLY, FYNNEI. The CDR3 reads CASSFLVPGELFF. In nucleotides, the CDR3 is TGTGCCAGCAGTTTTCTAGTACCCGGGGAGCTGTTTTTT.